The 6 T cell receptor beta chains below all came from one sample that was sequenced in a study of T-cell reconstitution after alpha-beta-depleted transplantation in children. Unique molecular identifiers tagged the TCRbeta library. One entry per CDR3 protein results from TCRdb running MiXCR on the PCR reads. The sample lists some 78,000 distinct CDR3 sequences, about 14% occurring once. Here the sequenced sample was PBMCs, mostly from graft donor cells, taken 180 days after TCRalphabeta/CD19-depleted stem cell transplant. The source of these receptors is a male patient under 10 years old who had a stem cell transplant for acute lymphoblastic leukemia, so the T cells may come from the graft donor.

In its sample, this clonotype was seen a few times. This chain uses TRBV20-1 with TRBJ2-3; 12 nucleotides match TRBD2. Germline CDR1 is DFQATT and CDR2 is SNEGSKA (reference sequence). V lost 5 bases, J lost 6 bases, and 12 bases stayed unmatched. This CDR3 comprises 16 residues. CDR3 in amino acids: CSAYPLAGGLMDTQYF. DNA of the CDR3: TGCAGTGCTTACCCTCTAGCGGGGGGGCTCATGGATACGCAGTATTTT.

This clonotype came up many times. The chain couples TRBV11-2 to TRBJ2-7; D might be TRBD1 (5 bases). V gave up 2 bases and J gave up 3 bases, with 23 bases separating them. The CDR3 covers 18 residues. Germline lookup yields CDR1 SGHAT and CDR2 FQNNGV. Written as DNA, the CDR3 is TGTGCCAGCAGCTTACTTGCAGGGCACGCTAGACTTATCTACGAGCAGTACTTC. Translating it yields CASSLLAGHARLIYEQYF.

This chain uses TRBV20-1 with TRBJ2-1; D uncertain. Germline V gene sequence: CDR1 DFQATT, CDR2 SNEGSKA (reference sequence). V was trimmed by 3 bases and J by 5 bases, leaving 11 bases between them. This CDR3 has 13 residues. CDR3 DNA sequence: TGCAGTGCTAGGTATCACGAACACAATGAGCAGTTCTTC. Encoded protein: CSARYHEHNEQFF.

The table lists this clonotype with many counts. The CDR3 DNA reads TGCAGTGCTAGAGATCTATTTTCCGGGGACATTCAGTACTTC. Translated, it gives CSARDLFSGDIQYF. The chain carries TRBV20-1 and TRBJ2-4; D may be TRBD2 (5 bases). With 0 bases removed from V and 8 bases from J, the gap between germline ends came to 14 bases. This CDR3 spans 14 amino acids. In germline, CDR1 is DFQATT, CDR2 SNEGSKA (reference sequence).

The J gene is TRBJ1-1, the V gene TRBV4-3, with D tentatively TRBD1 (5 bases). This CDR3 has 17 residues. Germline V gene lookup returns CDR1 LGHNA and CDR2 YSLEER. Between the trimmed V and J ends, which lost 0 bases and 3 bases, there was a span of 17 bases. The CDR3 DNA reads as TGCGCCAGCAGCCAAGATTGGGGGGGAAGCCCGGACACTGAAGCTTTCTTT. This gives the protein CASSQDWGGSPDTEAFF.

This clonotype came up a few times. This chain connects TRBV20-1 to TRBJ2-1; tentatively, D is TRBD2 (7 bases). With 2 bases removed from V and 2 bases from J, the gap between germline ends came to 19 bases. Germline V CDR1 and CDR2: DFQATT, SNEGSKA (reference sequence). The CDR3 has 17 residues. Written as DNA, the CDR3 is TGCAGTGCTAGAAGGGTGGGGGGGCTAAGCGCCTACAATGAGCAGTTCTTC. Its translation: CSARRVGGLSAYNEQFF.